The 19 T cell receptor beta chains below come from one sample, sequenced in a study of cytomegalovirus exposure and HLA in healthy donors. It was with 60 Vbeta and 13 Jbeta primers that the PCR ran. Only in-frame clones appear in the TCRdb table, and some are missing; sequencing was by immunoSEQ multiplex PCR. The sample has tens of thousands of clones, approximately 77% seen once; the top ten hold more than 3%. Sequenced material: PBMCs. The receptors were sampled from a young man in good health and CMV-seronegative.

The J gene is TRBJ2-5, the V gene TRBV7-9, with 9 bases fitting TRBD1. The CDR3 sequence is 14 residues long. Germline V lookup: CDR1 SEHNR, CDR2 FQNEAQ (reference sequence). V trimming: 5 bases; J trimming: 5 bases; junction bases outside the gene matches: 6. CDR3 sequence: CASSPGTGRETQYF. The CDR3 bases are TGTGCCAGCAGCCCTGGGACAGGGAGGGAGACCCAGTACTTC.

The V and J genes are TRBV10-3 and TRBJ1-1; 8 positions match TRBD1. This CDR3 is 17 amino acids long. J gave up 4 bases and V 8 bases, and 18 bases lay outside the gene matches. The V gene's germline CDR1 is ENHRY and CDR2 SYGVKD. The CDR3 nucleotides read TGTGCCATCTCGCGGGGGCAGGGGGCGGCTGGGGGCACTGAAGCTTTCTTT. Protein: CAISRGQGAAGGTEAFF.

The genes are TRBV10-3 and TRBJ2-1; 13 bases agree with TRBD2. The V gene end was trimmed by 3 bases and the J gene end by 9 bases; junction bases not matched to a gene: 5. This CDR3 has 15 amino acids. Germline V gene lookup returns CDR1 ENHRY and CDR2 SYGVKD. In DNA, the CDR3 is TGTGCCATCAGTGAACTAGCGGGGGGGCCGGGTGAGCAGTTCTTC. Translated, it gives CAISELAGGPGEQFF.

Only a few counts were recorded for this clone. The rearrangement links TRBV4-2 to TRBJ1-1; 7 bases are a match to TRBD1. The germline gives CDR1 LGHNA, CDR2 YNFKEQ. The CDR3 spans 14 residues. Trimming took 6 bases from V and 1 from J; bases not matched to a gene: 5. The CDR3 loop is CASRTRQGNTEAFF. In DNA, the CDR3 is TGTGCCAGCAGGACCAGACAGGGGAACACTGAAGCTTTCTTT.

J is TRBJ2-2 and V is TRBV7-2; maybe TRBD2 (5 bases). The CDR3 is made up of 14 amino acids. Deletions cut 1 base from V and 4 bases from J, with 7 bases between. The germline V gene has CDR1 SGHTA and CDR2 FQGNSA. The DNA for the CDR3 is TGTGCCAGCAGCTTAGGAGGGTTCACCGGGGAGCTGTTTTTT. Translated: CASSLGGFTGELFF.

This clone was seen only a few times. The rearrangement uses TRBV19 and TRBJ2-1; 12 bases are shared with TRBD2. This CDR3 contains 16 residues. Germline V gene sequence: CDR1 LNHDA, CDR2 SQIVND (reference sequence). The trim removed 4 bases at V and 3 bases at J, leaving 4 bases unmatched. The CDR3, as DNA: TGTGCCAGTAGTACTAGCGGGAGGGCCTTCTACAATGAGCAGTTCTTC. It codes for CASSTSGRAFYNEQFF.

This clone was counted once. This chain uses TRBV27 with TRBJ1-5, with 8 bases aligning to TRBD1. This CDR3 region has 15 residues. The junction had 5 bases not matched to a gene; V was cut back by 6 bases and J by 1 base. The germline V gene encodes CDR1 MNHEY and CDR2 SMNVEV (reference sequence). The CDR3 sequence: CASSNGQGSNQPQHF. The CDR3 region has the DNA TGTGCCAGCAGCAACGGACAGGGAAGCAATCAGCCCCAGCATTTT.

This clone appeared a few times. V and J are TRBV11-3 and TRBJ2-1; TRBD2 matches at 13 bases. CDR1 and CDR2 (germline): SGHNT, YENEEA. The junction had 8 bases not matched to a gene; V was cut back by 4 bases and J by 5 bases. The CDR3 covers 17 residues. The CDR3 DNA is TGTGCCAGCAGCTCGATGACTAGCGGGAGGCCAAACAATGAGCAGTTCTTC. It translates to CASSSMTSGRPNNEQFF.

The rearrangement joins TRBV27 to TRBJ1-1, with 8 bases lining up with TRBD1. With 4 bases clipped from V and 6 bases from J, the junction kept 10 bases outside the gene matches. Germline-derived CDR1 and CDR2 are MNHEY and SMNVEV (reference sequence). The CDR3 has 15 amino acids. CDR3 sequence (DNA): TGTGCCAGCAGTTCGACAGGGGTCTTAAGTCCTGAAGCTTTCTTT. Its protein product is CASSSTGVLSPEAFF.

The genes are TRBV10-2 and TRBJ2-2; 9 bases line up with TRBD2. The germline V gene encodes CDR1 WSHSY and CDR2 SAAADI. With V trimmed by 10 bases and J by 6 bases, 9 bases remained unmatched. This CDR3 comprises 14 residues. The CDR3 is CATSRTSVSGELFF. The CDR3 coding sequence is TGCGCCACCTCTCGGACTAGCGTTTCCGGGGAGCTGTTTTTT.

V gene TRBV29-1 combines with J gene TRBJ1-1, with 7 bases that match TRBD1. CDR1 and CDR2 from the germline V gene are SQVTM and ANQGSEA. This CDR3 is 12 amino acids long. Trimming cost V 5 bases and J 1 base; bases outside gene matches: 1. CDR3 sequence reads: CSVRDRNTEAFF. The DNA for the CDR3 is TGCAGCGTTAGGGACAGGAACACTGAAGCTTTCTTT.

The chain carries TRBV4-2 and TRBJ2-2; TRBD2 matches at 9 bases. Germline V gives CDR1 LGHNA, CDR2 YNFKEQ. Germline trimming cut 0 bases from V and 5 bases from J; bases unmatched to any gene: 4. The CDR3 sequence is 16 residues long. This CDR3 is CASSQDTLAGTGELFF. The CDR3 bases are TGTGCCAGCAGCCAAGATACGCTAGCGGGGACCGGGGAGCTGTTTTTT.

The V gene is TRBV5-1, the J gene TRBJ2-3; D not resolved. V lost 7 bases and J 1 base, leaving 16 bases between the germline ends. Per the germline V gene, CDR1 is SGHRS and CDR2 is YFSETQ. CDR3 length: 15 amino acids. CDR3: CASAANAYRTDTQYF. For the CDR3, the DNA is TGCGCCAGCGCAGCGAACGCCTACCGCACAGATACGCAGTATTTT.

The chain couples TRBV7-8 to TRBJ2-1; D unclear. The CDR3 extends over 13 amino acids. The V end was cut by 2 bases, the J end by 4 bases, with 6 bases between. The V gene's germline CDR1 is SGHVS and CDR2 FQNEAQ. CDR3 protein: CASSLQVYNEQFF. CDR3 sequence (DNA): TGTGCCAGCAGCTTACAGGTATACAATGAGCAGTTCTTC. The full variable domain, rest sourced from reference TRBV7-8 and TRBJ2-1, is GAGVSQSPRYKVAKRGQDVALRCDPISGHVSLFWYQQALGQGPEFLTYFQNEAQLDKSGLPSDRFFAERPEGSVSTLKIQRTQQEDSAVYLCASSLQVYNEQFFGPGTRLTVL.

The rearrangement links TRBV15 to TRBJ2-3; 7 nucleotides match TRBD1. With V trimmed by 0 bases and J by 4 bases, 7 bases remained unmatched. The CDR3 runs to 16 residues. Germline CDR1 LNHNV, CDR2 YYDKDF (reference sequence). This CDR3 is CATSREGARGPDTQYF. For the CDR3, the DNA is TGTGCCACCAGCAGAGAAGGCGCGAGGGGGCCAGATACGCAGTATTTT.

The sample holds a few counts of this clone. The chain carries TRBV6-5 and TRBJ2-5, with TRBD1 matching over 8 bases. With 2 bases clipped from V and 3 bases from J, the junction kept 2 bases outside the gene matches. The CDR3 contains 14 residues. Germline V lookup: CDR1 MNHEY, CDR2 SVGAGI. The CDR3 loop reads CASSYRTGKETQYF. The CDR3 DNA follows: TGTGCCAGCAGTTACCGGACAGGGAAAGAGACCCAGTACTTC.

CDR3 in DNA: TGTGCCAGTAGTATAGCTAGGGGGCCCTCCTACGAGCAGTACTTC. Its protein is CASSIARGPSYEQYF. The chain combines TRBV19 with TRBJ2-7, with 7 bases identical to TRBD1. Germline V gene lookup returns CDR1 LNHDA and CDR2 SQIVND (reference sequence). Trimming took 1 base from V and 0 from J; bases not matched to a gene: 3. This CDR3 contains 15 residues.

This clone appeared a single time. V is TRBV10-3 and J is TRBJ2-1; 7 bases align to TRBD1. In germline, CDR1 is ENHRY, CDR2 SYGVKD. The CDR3 contains 11 residues. V lost 5 bases to trimming and J lost 9 bases; unmatched junction nucleotides: 1. Written as DNA, the CDR3 is TGTGCCATCAGTCGGGACAGTGAGCAGTTCTTC. Amino acids: CAISRDSEQFF.

The chain links TRBV9 to TRBJ2-7; TRBD2 aligns across 8 bases. The germline V gene encodes CDR1 SGDLS and CDR2 YYNGEE. V lost 0 bases to trimming and J lost 0 bases; unmatched junction nucleotides: 5. This CDR3 spans 16 amino acids. The CDR3 here is CASSVASGGSSYEQYF. Here the CDR3 DNA reads TGTGCCAGCAGCGTAGCAAGCGGGGGTAGCTCCTACGAGCAGTACTTC.